This T cell receptor beta chain comes out of a study of blood T cell repertoires in COVID-19. About the research overall: Italy, Spain and the United States were the sources of the convalescent and acute COVID-19 samples.

Living in 24 US areas, the participants were between about 18 and 100 years of age. Participants' own reports of clinical history determined their cohort assignment. The recovered donors of Cohort 3 showed two negative PCRs, clearance, or symptom resolution. Germline CDR1 and CDR2: SGHRS and YFSETQ. V was trimmed by 3 bases and J by 0 bases, leaving 6 bases between them. The CDR3 is made up of 13 amino acids. This clone appeared a few times. Libraries were prepared by immunoSEQ multiplex PCR; TCRdb keeps only in-frame clonotypes and omits some of them. The sample has a few hundred thousand clones, more than 65% seen once.

This sequence was found in a man between 45 and 60 years old who had recovered from COVID-19. The chain employs TRBV5-1 and TRBJ2-5; D gene ambiguous. The material sequenced was PBMCs or T cells enriched from blood (not recorded which). The CDR3 protein is CASSSENQETQYF. CDR3 sequence (DNA): TGCGCCAGCAGCTCAGAAAACCAAGAGACCCAGTACTTC. Supplemented by reference TRBV5-1 and TRBJ2-5, the full variable domain reads KAGVTQTPRYLIKTRGQQVTLSCSPISGHRSVSWYQQTPGQGLQFLFEYFSETQRNKGNFPGRFSGRQFSNSRSEMNVSTLELGDSALYLCASSSENQETQYFGPGTRLLVL.